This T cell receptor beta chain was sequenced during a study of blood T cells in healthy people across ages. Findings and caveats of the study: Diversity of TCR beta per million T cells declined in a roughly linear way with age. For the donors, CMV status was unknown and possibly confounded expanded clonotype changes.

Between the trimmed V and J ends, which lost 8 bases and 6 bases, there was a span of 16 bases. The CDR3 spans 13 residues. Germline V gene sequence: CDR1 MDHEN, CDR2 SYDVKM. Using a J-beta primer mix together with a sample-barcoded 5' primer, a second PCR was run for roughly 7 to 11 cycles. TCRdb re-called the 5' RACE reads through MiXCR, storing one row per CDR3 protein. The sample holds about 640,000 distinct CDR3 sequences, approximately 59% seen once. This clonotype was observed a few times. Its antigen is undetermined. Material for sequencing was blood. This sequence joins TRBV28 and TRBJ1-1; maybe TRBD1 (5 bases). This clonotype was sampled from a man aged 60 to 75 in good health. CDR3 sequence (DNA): TGTGCCAGCTTACGCTCCTTAGGGGCTGAAGCTTTCTTT. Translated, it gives CASLRSLGAEAFF.